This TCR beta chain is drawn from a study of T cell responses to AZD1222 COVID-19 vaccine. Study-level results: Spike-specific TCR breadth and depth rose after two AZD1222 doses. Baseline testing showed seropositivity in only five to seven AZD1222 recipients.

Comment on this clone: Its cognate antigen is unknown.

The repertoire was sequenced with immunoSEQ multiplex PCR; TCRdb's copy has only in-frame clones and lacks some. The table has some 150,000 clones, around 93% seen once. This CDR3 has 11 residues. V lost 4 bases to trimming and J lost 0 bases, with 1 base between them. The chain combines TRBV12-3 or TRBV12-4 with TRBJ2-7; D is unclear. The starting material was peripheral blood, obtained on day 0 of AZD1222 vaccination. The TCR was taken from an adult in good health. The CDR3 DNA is TGTGCCAGCAGTTCCTCCTACGAGCAGTACTTC. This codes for CASSSSYEQYF.